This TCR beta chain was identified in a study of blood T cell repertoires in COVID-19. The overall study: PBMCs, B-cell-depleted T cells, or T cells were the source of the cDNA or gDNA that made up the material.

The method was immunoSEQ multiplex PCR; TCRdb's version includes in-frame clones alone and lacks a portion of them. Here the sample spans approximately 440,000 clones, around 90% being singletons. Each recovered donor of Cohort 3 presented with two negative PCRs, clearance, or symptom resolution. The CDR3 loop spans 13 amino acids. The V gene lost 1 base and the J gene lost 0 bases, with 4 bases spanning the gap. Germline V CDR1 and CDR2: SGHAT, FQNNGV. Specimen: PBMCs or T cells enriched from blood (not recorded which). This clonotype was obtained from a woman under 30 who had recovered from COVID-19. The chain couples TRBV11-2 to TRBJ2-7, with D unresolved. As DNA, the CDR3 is TGTGCCAGCAGCTTAGGGAGCTCCTACGAGCAGTACTTC. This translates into CASSLGSSYEQYF.